Presented here are 17 T cell receptor beta chains from one specimen sequenced in a study of vaccination effects on CD4 cells after COVID-19. Their specific antigens are unknown. Once cultured for approximately eleven days, the cells underwent separation to obtain CD4+ T cells. Sequenced by immunoSEQ multiplex PCR; TCRdb stores in-frame clones only, minus some. The sample lists about 53,000 clones, over 65% occurring once. The sample in question was CD4+ T cells from PBMCs cultured without peptide, obtained before COVID-19 vaccination. The receptors stem from a human donor who received a COVID-19 vaccine.

The gene calls are TRBV6-5 and TRBJ1-2, with 9 bases matching TRBD1. Losses at the gene ends were 7 bases for V and 7 bases for J; bases not matched to a gene: 10. Per the germline V gene, CDR1 is MNHEY and CDR2 is SVGAGI. The CDR3 runs to 14 residues. This CDR3 is CASNRPGTGFGYTF. The DNA of the CDR3 is TGTGCCAGCAACCGCCCCGGGACAGGGTTTGGCTACACCTTC.

The CDR3 nucleotides are TGTGCCAGCAGCGACGAGGCTGAAGCTTTCTTT. This translates into CASSDEAEAFF. The genes are TRBV2 and TRBJ1-1; D not certain. Germline CDR1 is SNHLY and CDR2 is FYNNEI. Trimming shortened V by 6 bases and J by 6 bases, and 8 bases separated the two germline ends. The CDR3 loop spans 11 amino acids.

This clone was observed a handful of times. The V call is TRBV29-1, the J call TRBJ2-5, with a possible D match to TRBD2 (6 bases). Per germline, CDR1 SQVTM and CDR2 ANQGSEA. This CDR3 has 13 residues. V was cut by 7 bases and J by 5 bases, with 17 bases left in between. CDR3 region: CSAAYTSSETQYF. The CDR3 DNA reads as TGCAGCGCTGCCTATACTAGCTCGGAGACCCAGTACTTC. The full variable domain, in which reference TRBV29-1 and TRBJ2-5 provide the parts outside the CDR3, is SAVISQKPSRDICQRGTSLTIQCQVDSQVTMMFWYRQQPGQSLTLIATANQGSEATYESGFVIDKFPISRPNLTFSTLTVSNMSPEDSSIYLCSAAYTSSETQYFGPGTRLLVL.

The chain links TRBV11-2 to TRBJ2-3; either TRBD1 or TRBD2 may fit D (5 bases each). CDR3 length equals 15 residues. Looked up from germline, CDR1 is SGHAT and CDR2 is FQNNGV. Trimming shortened V by 5 bases and J by 6 bases, and 18 bases separated the two germline ends. The DNA of the CDR3 is TGTGCCAGCAGCCCTACCGGGACCTCCCGGGATACGCAGTATTTT. Amino acid sequence: CASSPTGTSRDTQYF.

This chain joins TRBV11-3 and TRBJ2-3; D unresolved. From germline, CDR1 is SGHNT and CDR2 YENEEA. V dropped 1 base and J dropped 5 bases, with 10 bases sitting between them. The CDR3 runs to 14 residues. CDR3 bases: TGTGCCAGCAGCTTAGCACCTACGGTAGATACGCAGTATTTT. Protein: CASSLAPTVDTQYF.

This clone was recorded a few times. V and J are TRBV27 and TRBJ1-3, with TRBD1 matching 7 bases. The CDR3 consists of 15 residues. The V segment lost 6 bases and the J segment 1 base; nucleotides outside the gene matches: 6. Looked up from germline, CDR1 is MNHEY and CDR2 is SMNVEV (reference sequence). The CDR3 sequence is CASRTLTGSGNTIYF. CDR3 sequence (DNA): TGTGCCAGCAGGACCTTGACAGGGTCTGGAAACACCATATATTTT.

V is TRBV23-1 and J is TRBJ1-1; D not certain. TRBV23-1 is filed as an ORF, its function uncertain. With 0 bases removed from V and 0 bases from J, the gap between germline ends came to 5 bases. This CDR3 spans 14 amino acids. CDR3 protein: CASSQSILNTEAFF. The DNA for the CDR3 is TGCGCCAGCAGTCAATCGATCTTGAACACTGAAGCTTTCTTT.

This chain links TRBV7-9 with TRBJ1-4, with D possibly matching TRBD1 (6 bases). From germline, CDR1 is SEHNR and CDR2 FQNEAQ (reference sequence). Trimming removed 5 bases at V and 7 bases at J, with 20 bases between. CDR3 size: 16 residues. The CDR3 DNA sequence: TGTGCCAGCAGCCCGAGGGGGGGGGTTACGGGTGAAAAACTGTTTTTT. As protein: CASSPRGGVTGEKLFF.

This sequence joins TRBV7-2 and TRBJ1-2, with D possibly being TRBD1 (6 bases). This CDR3 region has 16 residues. The germline gives CDR1 SGHTA, CDR2 FQGNSA. V shed 4 bases and J shed 5 bases, with 20 bases lying between them. The CDR3 DNA reads TGTGCCAGCAGCTCACAGGGCCGGGGGATTGGGTATGGCTACACCTTC. It codes for CASSSQGRGIGYGYTF.

The CDR3 bases are TGCGCCAGCAGTCCGGGGACTAGCGGGGGGGAGCAGTTCTTC. This encodes CASSPGTSGGEQFF. This chain connects TRBV5-1 to TRBJ2-1; 15 bases match TRBD2. This CDR3 has 14 residues. Germline lookup yields CDR1 SGHRS and CDR2 YFSETQ. With 5 bases clipped from V and 10 bases from J, the junction kept 4 bases outside the gene matches. The whole variable domain, filled in from reference TRBV5-1 and TRBJ2-1, reads KAGVTQTPRYLIKTRGQQVTLSCSPISGHRSVSWYQQTPGQGLQFLFEYFSETQRNKGNFPGRFSGRQFSNSRSEMNVSTLELGDSALYLCASSPGTSGGEQFFGPGTRLTVL.

The chain has TRBV6-2 or TRBV6-3 and TRBJ2-3, with 12 bases fitting TRBD2. The trim removed 4 bases at V and 0 bases at J, leaving 8 bases unmatched. Germline V gives CDR1 MNHEY, CDR2 SVGEGT. The CDR3 length is 18 residues. CDR3 nucleotides: TGTGCCAGCAGTTTCGGGACTAGCGGGTCGGGTAGCACAGATACGCAGTATTTT. Encoded protein: CASSFGTSGSGSTDTQYF.

The chain combines TRBV18 with TRBJ1-1; D not resolved. Germline V gene data show CDR1 as KGHSH and CDR2 as LQKENI. The CDR3 length is 12 residues. The V and J ends lost 3 bases and 1 base respectively, with 3 bases between them. In DNA, the CDR3 is TGTGCCAGCTCACCCCAGAACACTGAAGCTTTCTTT. It translates to CASSPQNTEAFF. Full variable domain (remainder filled in from reference TRBV18 and TRBJ1-1): NAGVMQNPRHLVRRRGQEARLRCSPMKGHSHVYWYRQLPEEGLKFMVYLQKENIIDESGMPKERFSAEFPKEGPSILRIQQVVRGDSAAYFCASSPQNTEAFFGQGTRLTVV.

V is TRBV7-8 and J is TRBJ2-3; the match to TRBD2 covers 11 bases. V was clipped by 5 bases and J by 7 bases; unmatched bases: 11. This CDR3 contains 16 residues. The germline V gene has CDR1 SGHVS and CDR2 FQNEAQ. This CDR3 is CASSPVAGGFLNTQYF. DNA for the CDR3: TGTGCCAGCAGCCCTGTAGCGGGGGGGTTTCTCAATACGCAGTATTTT.

Here the CDR3 DNA reads TGTGCCAGCAGTAGACACCAAGACATTCAGTACTTC. This gives the protein CASSRHQDIQYF. This chain uses TRBV6-5 with TRBJ2-4; D is unresolved. Germline CDR1 and CDR2: MNHEY and SVGAGI. Trimming removed 5 bases at V and 8 bases at J, with 10 bases between. CDR3 length: 12 residues.

The chain has TRBV7-8 and TRBJ2-1, with TRBD1 as a possible D gene (5 bases). The CDR3 covers 14 residues. The germline V gene encodes CDR1 SGHVS and CDR2 FQNEAQ. V was shortened by 0 bases and J by 6 bases, with 9 bases between the two germline ends. CDR3 nucleotides: TGTGCCAGCAGCTTAGCAGAGACAGCCAATGAGCAGTTCTTC. Amino acid sequence: CASSLAETANEQFF.

This chain uses TRBV19 with TRBJ1-1; D remains unclear. The CDR3 spans 18 residues. Trimming stripped 4 bases from V and 0 bases from J, with 21 bases between. Germline CDR1 and CDR2: LNHDA and SQIVND (reference sequence). The CDR3 coding sequence is TGTGCCAGTAGTACCCACAGAAGGGTGTCCCTGATGAACACTGAAGCTTTCTTT. Translated, it gives CASSTHRRVSLMNTEAFF.

This clone was picked up one time. The chain is built from TRBV5-1 and TRBJ1-2; TRBD1 matches at 10 bases. J lost 4 bases, V lost 0 bases, and 3 bases had no gene match. The CDR3 is 15 amino acids. CDR1 SGHRS and CDR2 YFSETQ come from the germline V gene. CDR3 protein: CASSLGQGAGYGYTF. DNA of the CDR3: TGCGCCAGCAGCTTGGGACAGGGGGCCGGCTATGGCTACACCTTC. Using reference TRBV5-1 and TRBJ1-2 for the parts outside the CDR3, the full variable domain is KAGVTQTPRYLIKTRGQQVTLSCSPISGHRSVSWYQQTPGQGLQFLFEYFSETQRNKGNFPGRFSGRQFSNSRSEMNVSTLELGDSALYLCASSLGQGAGYGYTFGSGTRLTVV.